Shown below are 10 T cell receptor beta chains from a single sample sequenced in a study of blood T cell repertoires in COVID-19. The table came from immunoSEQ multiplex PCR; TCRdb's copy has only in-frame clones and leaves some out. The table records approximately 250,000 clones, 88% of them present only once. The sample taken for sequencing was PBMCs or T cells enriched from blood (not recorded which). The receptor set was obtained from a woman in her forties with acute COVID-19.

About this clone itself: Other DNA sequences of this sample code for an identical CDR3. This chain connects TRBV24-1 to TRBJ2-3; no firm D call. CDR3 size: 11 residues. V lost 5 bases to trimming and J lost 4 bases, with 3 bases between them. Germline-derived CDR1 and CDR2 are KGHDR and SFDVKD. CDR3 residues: CATSVADTQYF. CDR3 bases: TGTGCCACCAGTGTCGCAGATACGCAGTATTTT.

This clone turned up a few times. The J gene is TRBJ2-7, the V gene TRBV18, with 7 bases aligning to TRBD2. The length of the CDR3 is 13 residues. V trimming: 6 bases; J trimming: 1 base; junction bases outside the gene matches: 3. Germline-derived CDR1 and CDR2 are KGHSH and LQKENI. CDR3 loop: CASSPRESYEQYF. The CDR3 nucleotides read TGTGCCAGCTCCCCGCGGGAGTCCTACGAGCAGTACTTC.

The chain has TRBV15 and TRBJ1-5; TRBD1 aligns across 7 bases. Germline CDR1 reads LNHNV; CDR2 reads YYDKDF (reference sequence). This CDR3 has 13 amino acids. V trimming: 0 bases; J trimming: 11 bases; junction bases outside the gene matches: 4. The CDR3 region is CATSRDQGGTQHF. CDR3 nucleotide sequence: TGTGCCACCAGCAGAGACCAGGGGGGAACCCAGCATTTT.

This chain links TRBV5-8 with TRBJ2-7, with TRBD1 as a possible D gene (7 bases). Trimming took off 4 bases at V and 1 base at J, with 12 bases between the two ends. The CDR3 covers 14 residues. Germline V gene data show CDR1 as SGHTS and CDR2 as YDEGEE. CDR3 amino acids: CASSLQGTSYEQYV. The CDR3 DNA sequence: TGTGCCAGCAGCCTACAGGGGACTTCCTACGAGCAGTACGTC.

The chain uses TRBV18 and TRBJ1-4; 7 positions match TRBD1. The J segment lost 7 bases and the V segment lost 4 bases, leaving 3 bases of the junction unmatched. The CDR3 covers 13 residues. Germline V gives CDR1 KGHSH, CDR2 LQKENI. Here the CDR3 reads CASSRGTVEKLFF. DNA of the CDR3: TGTGCCAGCTCACGGGGGACAGTTGAAAAACTGTTTTTT.

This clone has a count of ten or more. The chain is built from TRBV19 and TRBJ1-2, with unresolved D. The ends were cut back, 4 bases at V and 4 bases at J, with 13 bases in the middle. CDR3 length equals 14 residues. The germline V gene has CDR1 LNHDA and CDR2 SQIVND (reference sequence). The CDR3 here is CASSTLGEVYGYTF. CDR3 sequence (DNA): TGTGCCAGTAGTACACTAGGTGAGGTCTATGGCTACACCTTC.

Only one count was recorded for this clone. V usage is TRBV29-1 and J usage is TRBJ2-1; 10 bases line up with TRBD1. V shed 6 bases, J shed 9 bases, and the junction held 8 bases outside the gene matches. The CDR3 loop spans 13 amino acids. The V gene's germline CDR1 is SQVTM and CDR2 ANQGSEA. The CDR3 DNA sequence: TGCAGCGTACGGGACAGGGGTTATGGTGAGCAGTTCTTC. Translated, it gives CSVRDRGYGEQFF.

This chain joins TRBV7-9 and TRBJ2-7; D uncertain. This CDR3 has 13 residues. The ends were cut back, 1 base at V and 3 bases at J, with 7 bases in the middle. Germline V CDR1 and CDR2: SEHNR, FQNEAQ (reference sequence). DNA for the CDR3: TGTGCCAGCAGCTTAGAGAGCTTCTACGAGCAGTACGTC. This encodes CASSLESFYEQYV.

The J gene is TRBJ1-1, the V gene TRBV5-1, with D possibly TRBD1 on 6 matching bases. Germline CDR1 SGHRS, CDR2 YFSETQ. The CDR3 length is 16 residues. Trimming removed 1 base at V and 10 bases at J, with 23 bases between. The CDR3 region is CASSLSSPTGKPPAFF. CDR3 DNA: TGCGCCAGCAGCTTGTCCTCCCCTACAGGGAAGCCCCCAGCTTTCTTT.

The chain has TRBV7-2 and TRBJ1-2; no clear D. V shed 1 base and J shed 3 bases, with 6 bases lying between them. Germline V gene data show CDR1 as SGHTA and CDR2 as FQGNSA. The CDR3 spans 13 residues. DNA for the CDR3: TGTGCCAGCAGCTTAGACAAGTACTATGGCTACACCTTC. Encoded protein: CASSLDKYYGYTF.